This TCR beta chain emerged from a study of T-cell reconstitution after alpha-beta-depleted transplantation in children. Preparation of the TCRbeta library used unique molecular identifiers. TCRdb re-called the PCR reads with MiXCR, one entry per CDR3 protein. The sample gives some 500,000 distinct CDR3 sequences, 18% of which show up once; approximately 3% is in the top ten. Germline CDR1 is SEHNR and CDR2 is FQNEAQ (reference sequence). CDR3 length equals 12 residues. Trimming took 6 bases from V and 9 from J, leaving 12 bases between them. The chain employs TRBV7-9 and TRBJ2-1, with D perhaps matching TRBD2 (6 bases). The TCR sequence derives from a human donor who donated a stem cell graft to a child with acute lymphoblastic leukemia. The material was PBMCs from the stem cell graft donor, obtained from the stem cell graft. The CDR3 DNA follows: TGTGCCAGCAGGTTGGAGGGCCGTGAGCAGTTCTTC. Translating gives CASRLEGREQFF.